This T cell receptor beta chain was sequenced for a study of response to subunit inactivated influenza vaccine. The sample holds a few counts of this clonotype. Its antigen remains unknown. Trimming left V 6 bases short and J 1 base short, with 9 bases between. The CDR3 runs to 13 residues. Germline-derived CDR1 and CDR2 are SGHTA and FQGTGA. TCRdb passed the RT-PCR reads through MiXCR, listing each CDR3 protein once. This sample yields some 500,000 distinct CDR3 sequences, of which 25% are seen a single time; around 2% belongs to the top ten. Study-wide points: Authors proposed each seasonal influenza vaccination draws in few new T cells.

Specimen: CD4+ T cells sorted from PBMCs, collected less than 6 days after vaccination. The V gene is TRBV7-3, the J gene TRBJ2-5; D may be TRBD2 (5 bases). The clonotype was recovered from a man aged 45 to 65 who received an inactivated influenza vaccine. CDR3 DNA sequence: TGTGCCAGCAGTAAAAGCGGCCAAGAGACCCAGTACTTC. This gives the protein CASSKSGQETQYF.